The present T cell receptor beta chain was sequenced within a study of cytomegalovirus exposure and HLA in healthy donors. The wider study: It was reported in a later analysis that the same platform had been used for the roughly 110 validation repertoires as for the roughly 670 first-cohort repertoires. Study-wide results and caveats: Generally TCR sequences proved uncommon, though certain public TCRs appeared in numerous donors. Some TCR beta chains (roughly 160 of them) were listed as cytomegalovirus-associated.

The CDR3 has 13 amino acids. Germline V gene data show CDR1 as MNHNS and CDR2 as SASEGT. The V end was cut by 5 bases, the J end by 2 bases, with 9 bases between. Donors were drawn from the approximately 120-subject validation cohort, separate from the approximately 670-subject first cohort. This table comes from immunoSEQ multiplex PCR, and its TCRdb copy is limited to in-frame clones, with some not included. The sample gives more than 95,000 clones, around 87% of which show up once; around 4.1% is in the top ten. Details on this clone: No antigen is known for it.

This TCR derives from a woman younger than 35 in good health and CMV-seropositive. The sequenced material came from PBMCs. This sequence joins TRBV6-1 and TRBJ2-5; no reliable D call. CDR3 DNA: TGTGCCAGCAGTAGGAGCCAGCAAGAGACCCAGTACTTC. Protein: CASSRSQQETQYF.